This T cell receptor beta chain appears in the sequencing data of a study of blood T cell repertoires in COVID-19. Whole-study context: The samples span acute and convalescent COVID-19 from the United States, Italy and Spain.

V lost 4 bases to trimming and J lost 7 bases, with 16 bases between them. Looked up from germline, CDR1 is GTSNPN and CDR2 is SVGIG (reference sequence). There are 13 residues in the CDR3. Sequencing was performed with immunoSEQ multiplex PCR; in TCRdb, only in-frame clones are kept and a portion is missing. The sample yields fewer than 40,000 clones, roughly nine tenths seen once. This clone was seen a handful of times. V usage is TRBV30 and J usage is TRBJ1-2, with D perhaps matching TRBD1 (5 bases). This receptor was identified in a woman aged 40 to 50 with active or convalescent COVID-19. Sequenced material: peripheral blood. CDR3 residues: CAWTIWGSAGYTF. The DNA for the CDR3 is TGTGCCTGGACCATATGGGGCAGCGCTGGCTACACCTTC.